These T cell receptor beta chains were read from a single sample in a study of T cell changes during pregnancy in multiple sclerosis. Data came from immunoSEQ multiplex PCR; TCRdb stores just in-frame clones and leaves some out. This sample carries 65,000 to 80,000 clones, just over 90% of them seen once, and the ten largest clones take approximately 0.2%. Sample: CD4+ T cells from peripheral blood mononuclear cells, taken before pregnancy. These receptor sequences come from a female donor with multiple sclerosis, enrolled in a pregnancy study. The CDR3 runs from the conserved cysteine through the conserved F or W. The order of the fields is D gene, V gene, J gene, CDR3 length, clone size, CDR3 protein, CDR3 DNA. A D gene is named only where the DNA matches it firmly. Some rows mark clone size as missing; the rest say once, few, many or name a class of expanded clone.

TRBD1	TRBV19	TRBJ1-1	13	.	CASSTDRDTEAFF	TGTGCCAGTAGTACAGACAGGGACACTGAAGCTTTCTTT
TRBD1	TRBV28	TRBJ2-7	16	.	CASSIRRGQGDYEQYF	TGTGCCAGCAGTATACGACGGGGACAGGGTGACTACGAGCAGTACTTC
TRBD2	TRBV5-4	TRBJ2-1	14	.	CASSSGRAANEQFF	TGTGCCAGCTCGAGCGGGAGGGCCGCCAATGAGCAGTTCTTC
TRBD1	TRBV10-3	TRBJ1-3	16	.	CAITSTQGLAGNTIYF	TGTGCCATCACCTCTACACAGGGGCTCGCTGGAAACACCATATATTTT
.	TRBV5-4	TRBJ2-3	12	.	CASSSLTDTQYF	TGTGCCAGCAGCTCTTTGACAGATACGCAGTATTTT
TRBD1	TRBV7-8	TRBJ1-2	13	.	CASSFGQGYGYTF	TGTGCCAGCAGCTTCGGACAGGGCTATGGCTACACCTTC
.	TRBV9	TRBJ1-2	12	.	CASSGEGGIPTF	TGTGCCAGCAGCGGCGAAGGGGGTATCCCCACCTTC
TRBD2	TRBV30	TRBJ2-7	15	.	CAWSEGVAGNYEQYF	TGTGCCTGGAGTGAAGGGGTAGCGGGGAACTACGAGCAGTACTTC
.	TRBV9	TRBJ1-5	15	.	CASSVEDSFNQPQHF	TGTGCCAGCAGCGTAGAGGACAGCTTCAATCAGCCCCAGCATTTT
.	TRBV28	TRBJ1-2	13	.	CASKREGRYGYTF	TGTGCCAGCAAGCGGGAGGGTCGGTATGGCTACACCTTC
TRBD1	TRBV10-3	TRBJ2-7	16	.	CAITKTGTGGLGEQYF	TGTGCCATCACCAAAACCGGGACAGGGGGCTTGGGGGAGCAGTACTTC
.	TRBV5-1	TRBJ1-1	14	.	CASSWTGVGTEAFF	TGCGCCAGCAGCTGGACGGGGGTGGGCACTGAAGCTTTCTTT
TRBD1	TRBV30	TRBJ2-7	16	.	CAWSLSDRALFYEQYF	TGTGCCTGGTCCCTGAGTGACAGGGCGTTATTCTACGAGCAGTACTTC
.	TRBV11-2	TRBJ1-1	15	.	CASSSWTAGNTEAFF	TGTGCCAGCAGCTCCTGGACAGCCGGCAACACTGAAGCTTTCTTT
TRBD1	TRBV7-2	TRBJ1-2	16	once	CASKRTGEGAGYGYTF	TGTGCCAGCAAGAGGACAGGGGAGGGGGCTGGCTATGGCTACACCTTC
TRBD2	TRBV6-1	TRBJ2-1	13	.	CASKWGGEAEQFF	TGTGCCAGCAAGTGGGGGGGGGAGGCGGAGCAGTTCTTC
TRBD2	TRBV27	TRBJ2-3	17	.	CASTRRGLAGGGDTQYF	TGTGCCAGCACCCGTCGGGGACTAGCGGGGGGAGGGGATACGCAGTATTTT
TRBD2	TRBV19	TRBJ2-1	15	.	CASSISTSGRGEQFF	TGTGCCAGTAGTATTTCGACTAGCGGGAGGGGTGAGCAGTTCTTC
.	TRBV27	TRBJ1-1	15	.	CASSLGGVPNTEAFF	TGTGCCAGCAGTTTAGGAGGAGTTCCGAACACTGAAGCTTTCTTT
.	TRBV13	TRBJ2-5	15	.	CASSLVTRGAETQYF	TGTGCCAGCAGCTTAGTCACCCGGGGAGCGGAGACCCAGTACTTC
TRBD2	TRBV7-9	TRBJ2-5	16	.	CASSLILAGGTETQYF	TGTGCCAGCAGCTTAATCCTAGCGGGAGGGACGGAGACCCAGTACTTC
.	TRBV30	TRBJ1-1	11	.	CAGGRSTEAFF	TGTGCCGGAGGGAGGAGCACTGAAGCTTTCTTT
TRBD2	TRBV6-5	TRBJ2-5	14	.	CASSSEREGETQYF	TGTGCCAGTAGTAGCGAGCGGGAGGGGGAGACCCAGTACTTC
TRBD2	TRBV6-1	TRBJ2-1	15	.	CASRLAGGPTNEQFF	TGTGCCAGCAGATTAGCGGGAGGGCCGACCAATGAGCAGTTCTTC
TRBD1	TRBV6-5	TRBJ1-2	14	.	CASRYDTGEGGYTF	TGTGCCAGCAGATACGATACAGGGGAAGGGGGCTACACCTTC
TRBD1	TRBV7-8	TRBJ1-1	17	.	CASSFLRQGVGNTEAFF	TGTGCCAGCAGCTTTTTGAGACAGGGAGTCGGGAACACTGAAGCTTTCTTT
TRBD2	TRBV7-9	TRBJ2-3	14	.	CASSSAGGTDTQYF	TGTGCCAGCAGCTCAGCGGGGGGAACAGATACGCAGTATTTT
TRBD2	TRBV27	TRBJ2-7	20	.	CASSRRGYPSSGASSYEQYF	TGTGCCAGCAGTCGTCGGGGGTATCCGTCTAGCGGGGCTAGCTCCTACGAGCAGTACTTC
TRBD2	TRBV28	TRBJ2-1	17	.	CASSLGLAVNSYNEQFF	TGTGCCAGCAGCTTGGGACTAGCTGTTAACTCCTACAATGAGCAGTTCTTC
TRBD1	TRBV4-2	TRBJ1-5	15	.	CASSQDQGAHQPQHF	TGTGCCAGCAGCCAAGATCAGGGGGCCCATCAGCCCCAGCATTTT
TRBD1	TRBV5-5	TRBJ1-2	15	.	CASSRGQGLNYGYTF	TGTGCCAGCAGCCGGGGACAGGGCCTTAACTATGGCTACACCTTC
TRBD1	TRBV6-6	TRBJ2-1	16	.	CASSYSGQGWGNEQFF	TGTGCCAGCAGTTACTCTGGACAGGGATGGGGCAATGAGCAGTTCTTC
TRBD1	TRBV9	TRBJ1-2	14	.	CASSADRGHYGYTF	TGTGCCAGCAGCGCCGACAGGGGGCATTATGGCTACACCTTC
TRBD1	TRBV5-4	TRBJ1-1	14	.	CASSGYRGTTEAFF	TGTGCCAGCAGCGGATACAGGGGTACCACTGAAGCTTTCTTT
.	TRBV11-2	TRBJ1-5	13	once	CASSLDLSQPQHF	TGTGCCAGCAGCTTAGATCTGTCTCAGCCCCAGCATTTT